Presented here are 30 T cell receptor beta chains from one specimen sequenced in a study of blood T cell repertoires in COVID-19. TCRdb's copy holds only in-frame clones and misses some; the assay was immunoSEQ multiplex PCR. The sample shows about 92,000 clones, around 86% of them seen only once. What was sequenced was peripheral blood. These receptor sequences come from an elderly woman with active or convalescent COVID-19.

This clone was observed a handful of times. The chain combines TRBV19 with TRBJ2-3; D might be TRBD1 (7 bases). CDR3 length: 17 amino acids. CDR1 LNHDA and CDR2 SQIVND come from the germline V gene (reference sequence). The V gene lost 4 bases and the J gene lost 1 base, with 18 bases spanning the gap. CDR3 bases: TGTGCCAGTAGTACACGCCAGGGGGGAGGCGGCACAGATACGCAGTATTTT. Translating it yields CASSTRQGGGGTDTQYF.

This sequence joins TRBV29-1 and TRBJ1-2; 11 nucleotides align to TRBD1. Germline CDR1 reads SQVTM; CDR2 reads ANQGSEA. V shed 5 bases and J 7 bases; nucleotides not matched to a gene: 12. The CDR3 totals 15 residues. CDR3: CSVIGQGAREVGYTF. In nucleotides, the CDR3 is TGCAGCGTTATCGGACAGGGGGCGCGGGAAGTTGGCTACACCTTC.

V is TRBV6-5 and J is TRBJ2-3; D unclear. This CDR3 has 14 residues. V shed 5 bases and J shed 4 bases, with 13 bases lying between them. Germline V CDR1 and CDR2: MNHEY, SVGAGI. This CDR3 reads CASSKNSFPDTQYF. The CDR3 bases are TGTGCCAGCAGTAAAAACAGTTTTCCAGATACGCAGTATTTT.

The rearrangement links TRBV29-1 to TRBJ2-1, with 8 bases lining up with TRBD2. With V trimmed by 4 bases and J by 6 bases, 17 bases remained unmatched. The V gene's germline CDR1 is SQVTM and CDR2 ANQGSEA. This CDR3 is 17 amino acids long. The CDR3 protein is CSVGGPSDRGGRNEQFF. The DNA of the CDR3 is TGCAGCGTTGGCGGCCCCTCTGACCGGGGGGGCCGCAATGAGCAGTTCTTC.

This clone has a single count. The chain has TRBV28 and TRBJ2-3, with 7 positions matching TRBD2. V lost 3 bases to trimming and J lost 4 bases; unmatched junction nucleotides: 7. Germline V gene lookup returns CDR1 MDHEN and CDR2 SYDVKM. This CDR3 spans 15 amino acids. DNA of the CDR3: TGTGCCAGCAGTTTGGGAGGGAGGGCCCCAGATACGCAGTATTTT. Its translation is CASSLGGRAPDTQYF.

The rearrangement joins TRBV10-3 to TRBJ2-1, with TRBD2 identical over 13 bases. V dropped 5 bases and J dropped 10; count of bases not matched to a gene: 17. This CDR3 comprises 18 residues. Germline assignment: CDR1 ENHRY and CDR2 SYGVKD. The CDR3 reads CAISTTSGGNSIQWEQFF. In DNA form, the CDR3 reads TGTGCCATCAGTACGACTAGCGGGGGGAACAGTATACAATGGGAGCAGTTCTTC.

The sample holds one count of this clone. V usage is TRBV19 and J usage is TRBJ1-1; TRBD1 is a possible D gene (5 bases). Trimming took off 5 bases at V and 1 base at J, with 8 bases between the two ends. Germline CDR1 is LNHDA and CDR2 is SQIVND (reference sequence). The CDR3 extends over 13 amino acids. The CDR3 reads CASSVDRNTEAFF. The CDR3 DNA is TGTGCCAGTAGTGTCGACAGGAACACTGAAGCTTTCTTT.

This clone has only a few counts. J is TRBJ1-5 and V is TRBV27; D is unclear. V dropped 6 bases and J dropped 1 base, with 4 bases sitting between them. The CDR3 runs to 12 residues. Germline assignment: CDR1 MNHEY and CDR2 SMNVEV (reference sequence). The CDR3 DNA reads TGTGCCAGCAGCCGGAGCAATCAGCCCCAGCATTTT. It encodes CASSRSNQPQHF.

The chain couples TRBV2 to TRBJ1-2; 7 positions agree with TRBD1. Germline V gene lookup returns CDR1 SNHLY and CDR2 FYNNEI. V lost 0 bases and J lost 7; bases outside the gene matches: 8. CDR3 length: 15 residues. The CDR3 region has the DNA TGTGCCAGCAGTGAAGCCGCCACGTCAGGGGGTGGCTACACCTTC. It specifies CASSEAATSGGGYTF.

V is TRBV9 and J is TRBJ2-1; the D gene is possibly TRBD2 (5 bases). The CDR3 runs to 15 residues. CDR1 is SGDLS and CDR2 is YYNGEE in the germline V gene. Trimming took 9 bases from V and 0 from J, leaving 16 bases between them. CDR3 sequence (DNA): TGTGCCATCGGGGTGTCGGGGAGCTCCTACAATGAGCAGTTCTTC. Residues: CAIGVSGSSYNEQFF. The full variable domain, its missing parts supplied by reference TRBV9 and TRBJ2-1, is DSGVTQTPKHLITATGQRVTLRCSPRSGDLSVYWYQQSLDQGLQFLIQYYNGEERAKGNILERFSAQQFPDLHSELNLSSLELGDSALYFCAIGVSGSSYNEQFFGPGTRLTVL.

The CDR3 here is CASSRQIFYEQYF. CDR3 in DNA: TGTGCCAGTAGTCGACAGATTTTCTACGAGCAGTACTTC. The chain uses TRBV19 and TRBJ2-7, with D maybe TRBD1 (5 bases). V was cut by 5 bases and J by 3 bases, with 11 bases left in between. The germline V gene has CDR1 LNHDA and CDR2 SQIVND (reference sequence). The CDR3 is made up of 13 amino acids.

The chain combines TRBV5-1 with TRBJ2-7; 12 bases agree with TRBD2. The V gene end was trimmed by 0 bases and the J gene end by 3 bases; junction bases not matched to a gene: 7. Germline assignment: CDR1 SGHRS and CDR2 YFSETQ. The CDR3 covers 17 residues. The CDR3 sequence is CASSLGPTLAGGYEQYF. In DNA, the CDR3 is TGCGCCAGCAGCTTGGGCCCTACACTAGCGGGAGGCTACGAGCAGTACTTC.

The rearrangement links TRBV27 to TRBJ1-5; TRBD1 aligns across 7 bases. CDR1 MNHEY and CDR2 SMNVEV come from the germline V gene (reference sequence). J gave up 2 bases and V 5 bases, and 12 bases lay outside the gene matches. The CDR3 loop spans 17 amino acids. CDR3 in DNA: TGTGCCAGCAGTACGCTAACAGGGGTTCAAGGCAATCAGCCCCAGCATTTT. Translation: CASSTLTGVQGNQPQHF.

The chain combines TRBV18 with TRBJ2-3, with unresolved D. CDR3 length: 14 residues. The V and J ends lost 3 bases and 4 bases respectively, with 11 bases between them. CDR1 KGHSH and CDR2 LQKENI come from the germline V gene. The CDR3 here is CASSPPARSDTQYF. The CDR3 DNA is TGTGCCAGCTCACCTCCCGCCAGGTCAGATACGCAGTATTTT.

V is TRBV7-6 and J is TRBJ2-2, with TRBD2 matching over 11 bases. The CDR3 loop spans 18 amino acids. Per germline, CDR1 SGHVS and CDR2 FNYEAQ. The J segment lost 2 bases and the V segment lost 4 bases, leaving 9 bases of the junction unmatched. Here the CDR3 reads CASSSPIAGGVNTGELFF. CDR3 coding DNA: TGTGCCAGCAGCTCCCCTATAGCGGGGGGGGTCAACACCGGGGAGCTGTTTTTT. Drawing the rest from reference TRBV7-6 and TRBJ2-2, the complete variable domain is GAGVSQSPRYKVTKRGQDVALRCDPISGHVSLYWYRQALGQGPEFLTYFNYEAQQDKSGLPNDRFSAERPEGSISTLTIQRTEQRDSAMYRCASSSPIAGGVNTGELFFGEGSRLTVL.

The chain combines TRBV19 with TRBJ1-2, with D possibly matching TRBD1 (6 bases). V lost 6 bases to trimming and J lost 5 bases, with 19 bases between them. Germline CDR1 and CDR2: LNHDA and SQIVND (reference sequence). The CDR3 consists of 15 residues. CDR3 coding DNA: TGTGCCAGTAGGTGGGGGCAGTATGGCTTGTATGGCTACACCTTC. It yields the protein CASRWGQYGLYGYTF. Looking up the rest from reference TRBV19 and TRBJ1-2 gives the full variable domain: DGGITQSPKYLFRKEGQNVTLSCEQNLNHDAMYWYRQDPGQGLRLIYYSQIVNDFQKGDIAEGYSVSREKKESFPLTVTSAQKNPTAFYLCASRWGQYGLYGYTFGSGTRLTVV.

This clone was seen a few times. The chain joins TRBV6-5 to TRBJ2-7; tentative D call: TRBD2 (5 bases). V dropped 6 bases and J dropped 7 bases, with 16 bases sitting between them. This CDR3 spans 13 amino acids. Per the germline V gene, CDR1 is MNHEY and CDR2 is SVGAGI. The CDR3 DNA reads TGTGCCAGCAGCCGCGGGTCCGCCCGGGAGCAGTACTTC. It codes for CASSRGSAREQYF.

V is TRBV10-3 and J is TRBJ2-5, with a tentative D call TRBD1 (6 bases). CDR3 length: 16 amino acids. Germline CDR1 ENHRY, CDR2 SYGVKD. Trimming left V 6 bases short and J 3 bases short, with 20 bases between. For the CDR3, the DNA is TGTGCCATCAGCGGCAACCTCGACAGGAACGAAGAGACCCAGTACTTC. This codes for CAISGNLDRNEETQYF.

The chain uses TRBV11-2 and TRBJ2-5; 9 bases fit TRBD2. The CDR3 contains 12 residues. Trimming cost V 8 bases and J 4 bases; bases outside gene matches: 2. Germline values: CDR1 SGHAT, CDR2 FQNNGV. CDR3 nucleotide sequence: TGTGCCAGCGCGGGGGGGTCAGAGACCCAGTACTTC. It is translated as CASAGGSETQYF.

Here the CDR3 DNA reads TGTGCCAGTAGTAGCCAAGGGGCAACTAATGAAAAACTGTTTTTT. The encoded protein is CASSSQGATNEKLFF. V gene TRBV19 combines with J gene TRBJ1-4; tentative D call: TRBD1 (5 bases). This CDR3 has 15 residues. Between the trimmed V and J ends, which lost 4 bases and 0 bases, there was a span of 9 bases. The germline CDR1 and CDR2 sequences are LNHDA and SQIVND (reference sequence).

The J gene is TRBJ1-3, the V gene TRBV5-1; no reliable D call. Germline CDR1 is SGHRS and CDR2 is YFSETQ. Trimming shortened V by 2 bases and J by 1 base, and 7 bases separated the two germline ends. CDR3 length equals 14 residues. CDR3 sequence: CASSFDNSGNTIYF. In nucleotides, the CDR3 is TGCGCCAGCAGCTTCGACAATTCTGGAAACACCATATATTTT.

CDR3 nucleotides: TGTGCCAGCAGTTCCCCCCCGGGACTAGCGGGAGTCGTGCAGTATTTT. Translated: CASSSPPGLAGVVQYF. The chain couples TRBV6-2 or TRBV6-3 to TRBJ2-3, with 14 bases aligning to TRBD2. The CDR3 is 16 amino acids. Germline V CDR1 and CDR2: MNHEY, SVGEGT. The ends lost 4 bases at V and 11 bases at J; junction bases unmatched: 11.

The chain carries TRBV29-1 and TRBJ2-3, with D possibly TRBD2 on 7 matching bases. Trimming left V 2 bases short and J 4 bases short, with 16 bases between. The germline V gene encodes CDR1 SQVTM and CDR2 ANQGSEA. The CDR3 is 15 residues long. In nucleotides, the CDR3 is TGCAGCGTTGAACCTCTTGGGGGGGGCGCAGATACGCAGTATTTT. Protein sequence: CSVEPLGGGADTQYF.

The rearrangement uses TRBV28 and TRBJ2-3, with TRBD2 as a possible D gene (5 bases). V was shortened by 4 bases and J by 7 bases, with 9 bases between the two germline ends. CDR1 is MDHEN, CDR2 SYDVKM, per germline. This CDR3 comprises 12 residues. The CDR3, as DNA: TGTGCCAGCAGTTCAGGACTGTATACGCAGTATTTT. It specifies CASSSGLYTQYF. The full variable domain, completed using reference TRBV28 and TRBJ2-3, is DVKVTQSSRYLVKRTGEKVFLECVQDMDHENMFWYRQDPGLGLRLIYFSYDVKMKEKGDIPEGYSVSREKKERFSLILESASTNQTSMYLCASSSGLYTQYFGPGTRLTVL.

This sequence joins TRBV7-9 and TRBJ1-1; D not resolved. V gave up 3 bases and J gave up 4 bases, with 6 bases separating them. CDR3 length equals 12 residues. Germline V gives CDR1 SEHNR, CDR2 FQNEAQ (reference sequence). The CDR3 reads CASSFESTEAFF. The CDR3 nucleotides are TGTGCCAGCAGCTTTGAGAGCACTGAAGCTTTCTTT.

The chain has TRBV5-1 and TRBJ1-4, with D hard to call. The V and J ends lost 5 bases and 7 bases respectively, with 15 bases between them. The CDR3 contains 14 residues. Germline V gene sequence: CDR1 SGHRS, CDR2 YFSETQ. CDR3 in amino acids: CASSIGVWGEKLFF. The CDR3 DNA is TGCGCCAGCAGTATCGGGGTCTGGGGTGAAAAACTGTTTTTT.

V gene TRBV2 combines with J gene TRBJ2-1, with TRBD2 matching 7 bases. The trim removed 4 bases at V and 3 bases at J, leaving 15 bases unmatched. Germline V gene data show CDR1 as SNHLY and CDR2 as FYNNEI. The CDR3 sequence is 18 residues long. The CDR3 nucleotides read TGTGCCAGCAGTGCGGGAGGTCGGGTTCCGAGATTCTACAATGAGCAGTTCTTC. Translating gives CASSAGGRVPRFYNEQFF.

The chain is built from TRBV6-5 and TRBJ1-2; 11 bases line up with TRBD1. CDR3 length: 15 residues. Germline values: CDR1 MNHEY, CDR2 SVGAGI. V was clipped by 6 bases and J by 4 bases; unmatched bases: 7. This CDR3 reads CASSSGQGATYGYTF. The CDR3 DNA sequence: TGTGCCAGCAGCTCAGGACAGGGGGCAACCTATGGCTACACCTTC.

The V and J genes are TRBV7-9 and TRBJ1-1; 7 nucleotides line up with TRBD1. In germline, CDR1 is SEHNR, CDR2 FQNEAQ (reference sequence). V lost 6 bases, J lost 1 base, and 14 bases stayed unmatched. The CDR3 consists of 17 residues. This CDR3 reads CASRLTRGRTGNTEAFF. The CDR3 DNA reads as TGTGCCAGCAGGTTAACCCGCGGGAGGACAGGGAACACTGAAGCTTTCTTT. Variable domain in full (rest from reference TRBV7-9 and TRBJ1-1): DTGVSQNPRHKITKRGQNVTFRCDPISEHNRLYWYRQTLGQGPEFLTYFQNEAQLEKSRLLSDRFSAERPKGSFSTLEIQRTEQGDSAMYLCASRLTRGRTGNTEAFFGQGTRLTVV.

The V gene is TRBV5-1, the J gene TRBJ2-1; D might be TRBD2 (6 bases). V was pared by 6 bases and J by 2 bases, with 15 bases between. Germline CDR1 and CDR2: SGHRS and YFSETQ. This CDR3 contains 15 residues. For the CDR3, the DNA is TGCGCCAGCACGAGCGGGCCCCACACCTACAATGAGCAGTTCTTC. Protein product: CASTSGPHTYNEQFF.